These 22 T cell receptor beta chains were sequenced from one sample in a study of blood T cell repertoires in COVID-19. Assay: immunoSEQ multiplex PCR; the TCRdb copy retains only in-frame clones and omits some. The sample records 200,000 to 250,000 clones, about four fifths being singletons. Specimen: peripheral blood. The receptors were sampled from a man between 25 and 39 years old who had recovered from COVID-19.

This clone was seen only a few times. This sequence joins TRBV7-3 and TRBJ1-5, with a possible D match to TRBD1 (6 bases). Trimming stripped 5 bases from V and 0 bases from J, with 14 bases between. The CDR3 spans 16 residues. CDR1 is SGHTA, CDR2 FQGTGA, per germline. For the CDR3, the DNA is TGTGCCAGCAGCGACCAGGGGCCGGGTAGCAATCAGCCCCAGCATTTT. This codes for CASSDQGPGSNQPQHF.

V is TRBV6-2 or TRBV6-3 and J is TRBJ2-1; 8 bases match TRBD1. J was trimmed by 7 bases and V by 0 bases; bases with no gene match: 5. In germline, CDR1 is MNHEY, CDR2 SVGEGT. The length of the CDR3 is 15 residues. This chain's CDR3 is CASSYSMGQANEQFF. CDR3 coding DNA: TGTGCCAGCAGTTACTCGATGGGACAGGCAAATGAGCAGTTCTTC.

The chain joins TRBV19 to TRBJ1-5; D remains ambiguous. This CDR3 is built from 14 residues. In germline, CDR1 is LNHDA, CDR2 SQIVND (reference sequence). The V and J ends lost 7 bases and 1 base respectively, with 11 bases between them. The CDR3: CASTSSGSNQPQHF. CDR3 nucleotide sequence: TGTGCCAGTACTTCTTCGGGAAGCAATCAGCCCCAGCATTTT.

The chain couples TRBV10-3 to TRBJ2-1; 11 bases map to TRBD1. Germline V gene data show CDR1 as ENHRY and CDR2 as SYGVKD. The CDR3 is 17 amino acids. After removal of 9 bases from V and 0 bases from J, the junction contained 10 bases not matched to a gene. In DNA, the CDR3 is TGTGCCATGGGAAGGACAGGGGGCCTTAGCTCCTACAATGAGCAGTTCTTC. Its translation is CAMGRTGGLSSYNEQFF.

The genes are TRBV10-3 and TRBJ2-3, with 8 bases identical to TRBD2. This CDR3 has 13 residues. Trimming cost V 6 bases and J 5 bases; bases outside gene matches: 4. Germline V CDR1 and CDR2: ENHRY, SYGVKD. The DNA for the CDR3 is TGTGCCATCAGCGGGGGGGCCGTAGATACGCAGTATTTT. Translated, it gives CAISGGAVDTQYF.

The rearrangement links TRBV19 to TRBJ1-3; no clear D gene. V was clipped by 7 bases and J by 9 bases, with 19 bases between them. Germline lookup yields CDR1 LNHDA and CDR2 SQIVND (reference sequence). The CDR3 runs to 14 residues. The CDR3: CASKVSSGETTIYF. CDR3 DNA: TGTGCCAGTAAAGTATCGTCTGGGGAGACCACCATATATTTT. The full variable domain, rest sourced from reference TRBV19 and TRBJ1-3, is DGGITQSPKYLFRKEGQNVTLSCEQNLNHDAMYWYRQDPGQGLRLIYYSQIVNDFQKGDIAEGYSVSREKKESFPLTVTSAQKNPTAFYLCASKVSSGETTIYFGEGSWLTVV.

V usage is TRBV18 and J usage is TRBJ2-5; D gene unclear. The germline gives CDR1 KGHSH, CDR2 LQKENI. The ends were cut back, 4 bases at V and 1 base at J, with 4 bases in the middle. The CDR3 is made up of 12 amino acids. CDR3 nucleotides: TGTGCCAGCTCACGCGTCCAAGAGACCCAGTACTTC. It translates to CASSRVQETQYF.

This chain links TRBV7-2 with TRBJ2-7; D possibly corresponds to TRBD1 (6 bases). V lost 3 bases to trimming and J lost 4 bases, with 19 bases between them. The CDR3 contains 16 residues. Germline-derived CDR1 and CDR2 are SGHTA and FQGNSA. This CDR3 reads CASSLSLGGKGYEQYV. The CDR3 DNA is TGTGCCAGCAGCTTGTCTCTTGGGGGCAAGGGATACGAGCAGTACGTC.

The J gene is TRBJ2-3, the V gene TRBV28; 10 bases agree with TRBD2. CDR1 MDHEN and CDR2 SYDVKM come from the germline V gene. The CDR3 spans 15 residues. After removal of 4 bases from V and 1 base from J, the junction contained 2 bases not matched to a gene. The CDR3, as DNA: TGTGCCAGCAGTTCTACTAGCGGGGGCACAGATACGCAGTATTTT. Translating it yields CASSSTSGGTDTQYF.

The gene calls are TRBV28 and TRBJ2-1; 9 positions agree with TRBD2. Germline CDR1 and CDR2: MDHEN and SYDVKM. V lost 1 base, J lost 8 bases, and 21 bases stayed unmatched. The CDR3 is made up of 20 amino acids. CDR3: CASSLSLFGALAGKIDEQFF. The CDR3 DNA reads TGTGCCAGCAGTTTATCCCTCTTTGGTGCTCTAGCGGGGAAGATCGATGAGCAGTTCTTC.

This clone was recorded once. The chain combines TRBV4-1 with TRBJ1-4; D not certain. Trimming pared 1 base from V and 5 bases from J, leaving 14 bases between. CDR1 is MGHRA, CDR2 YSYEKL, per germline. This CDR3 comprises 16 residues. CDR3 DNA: TGCGCCAGCAGCCAAGGCGCGTTAGGACTCAATGAAAAACTGTTTTTT. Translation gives CASSQGALGLNEKLFF.

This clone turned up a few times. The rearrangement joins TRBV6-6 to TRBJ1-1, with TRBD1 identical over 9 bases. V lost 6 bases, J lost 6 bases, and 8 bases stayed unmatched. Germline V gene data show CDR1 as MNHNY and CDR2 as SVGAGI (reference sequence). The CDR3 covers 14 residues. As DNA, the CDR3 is TGTGCCAGCAGCCCAGGGGACAGGGTCTCTGAAGCTTTCTTT. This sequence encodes CASSPGDRVSEAFF.

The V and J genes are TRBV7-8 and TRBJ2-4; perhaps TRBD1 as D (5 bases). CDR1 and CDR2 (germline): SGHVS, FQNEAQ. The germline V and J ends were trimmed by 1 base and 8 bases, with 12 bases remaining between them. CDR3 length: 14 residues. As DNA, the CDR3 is TGTGCCAGCAGCTTAGGTTCAGGGTCGGACATTCAGTACTTC. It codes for CASSLGSGSDIQYF.

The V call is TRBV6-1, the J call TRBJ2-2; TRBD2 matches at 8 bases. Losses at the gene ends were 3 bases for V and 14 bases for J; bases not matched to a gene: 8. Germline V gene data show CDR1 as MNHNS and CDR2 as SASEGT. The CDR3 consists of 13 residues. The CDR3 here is CASSDNSGGGLFF. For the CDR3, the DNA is TGTGCCAGCAGTGACAATTCCGGGGGGGGCCTGTTTTTT.

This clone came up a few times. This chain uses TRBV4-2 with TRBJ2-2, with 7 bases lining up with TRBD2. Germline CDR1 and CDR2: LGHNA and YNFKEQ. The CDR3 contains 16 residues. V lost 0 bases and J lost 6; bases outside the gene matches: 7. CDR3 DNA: TGTGCCAGCAGCCAAGATGGGGAGGGGTCCCCCGGGGAGCTGTTTTTT. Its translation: CASSQDGEGSPGELFF.

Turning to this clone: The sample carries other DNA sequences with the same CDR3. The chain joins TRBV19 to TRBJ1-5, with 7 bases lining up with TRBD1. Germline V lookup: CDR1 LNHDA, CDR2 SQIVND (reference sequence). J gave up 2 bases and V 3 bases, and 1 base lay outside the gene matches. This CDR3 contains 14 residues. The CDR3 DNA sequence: TGTGCCAGTAGTATTACAGGGGGCAATCAGCCCCAGCATTTT. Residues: CASSITGGNQPQHF.

For the CDR3, the DNA is TGTGCCAGCACCCCGGGGGGCCTTTTAGGACGCGACTCTGGGGCCAACGTCCTGACTTTC. Protein: CASTPGGLLGRDSGANVLTF. The J gene is TRBJ2-6, the V gene TRBV7-9; tentatively, D is TRBD2 (7 bases). The CDR3 has 20 amino acids. The V gene lost 7 bases and the J gene lost 0 bases, with 25 bases spanning the gap. Germline lookup yields CDR1 SEHNR and CDR2 FQNEAQ (reference sequence).

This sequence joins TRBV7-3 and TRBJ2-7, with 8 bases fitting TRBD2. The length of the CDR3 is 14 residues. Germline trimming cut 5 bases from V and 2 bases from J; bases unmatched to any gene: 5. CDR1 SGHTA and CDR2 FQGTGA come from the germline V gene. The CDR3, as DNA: TGTGCCAGCAGCCTAGAGCGGGGGACCTACGAGCAGTACTTC. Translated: CASSLERGTYEQYF.

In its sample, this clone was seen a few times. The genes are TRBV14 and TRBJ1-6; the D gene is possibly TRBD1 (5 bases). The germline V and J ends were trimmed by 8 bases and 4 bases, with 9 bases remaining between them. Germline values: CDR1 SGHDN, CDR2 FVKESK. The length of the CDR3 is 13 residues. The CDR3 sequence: CASQGQYNSPLHF. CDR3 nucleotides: TGTGCCAGCCAGGGCCAGTATAATTCACCCCTCCACTTT.

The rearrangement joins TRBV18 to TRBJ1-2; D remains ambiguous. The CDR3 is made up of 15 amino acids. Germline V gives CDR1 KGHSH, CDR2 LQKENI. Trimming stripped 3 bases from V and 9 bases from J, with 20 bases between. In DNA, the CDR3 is TGTGCCAGCTCACCTCAGACAAGCAGGTTATCCCGCTACACCTTC. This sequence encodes CASSPQTSRLSRYTF.

The CDR3 protein is CASSDPVSGGAEDTQYF. In nucleotides, the CDR3 is TGTGCCAGCAGTGACCCCGTTAGCGGGGGGGCCGAAGATACGCAGTATTTT. V gene TRBV2 combines with J gene TRBJ2-3; 11 bases fit TRBD2. The germline V gene encodes CDR1 SNHLY and CDR2 FYNNEI. With 3 bases clipped from V and 5 bases from J, the junction kept 10 bases outside the gene matches. This CDR3 has 17 residues. Drawing the rest from reference TRBV2 and TRBJ2-3, the complete variable domain is EPEVTQTPSHQVTQMGQEVILRCVPISNHLYFYWYRQILGQKVEFLVSFYNNEISEKSEIFDDQFSVERPDGSNFTLKIRSTKLEDSAMYFCASSDPVSGGAEDTQYFGPGTRLTVL.

In DNA form, the CDR3 reads TGTGCCAGTAGTCGACAGGTATCATCCGATGGCTACACCTTC. Its translation: CASSRQVSSDGYTF. The chain carries TRBV19 and TRBJ1-2, with D perhaps TRBD1 (6 bases). V was clipped by 5 bases and J by 6 bases, with 16 bases between them. The CDR3 is 14 residues long. Germline lookup yields CDR1 LNHDA and CDR2 SQIVND (reference sequence).